The T cell receptor (beta chain) described here comes from a study of OX40 agonist ivuxolimab in advanced cancers. Broadly, across the study: Ivuxolimab was an agonistic, fully human IgG2 monoclonal antibody directed against OX40 (CD134), a costimulatory receptor. Intravenous ivuxolimab was administered to patients every 2 weeks at six dose levels: 0.01, 0.1, 0.3, 1.5, 3 and 10 mg/kg. Of the roughly 51 patients in dose escalation, some 20 had hepatocellular carcinoma, some 15 had melanoma, 9 had renal cell carcinoma and 9 had head and neck cancer. In the dose-escalation cohort, 82.7% of patients were male, and the mean age was approximately 64 years, with a range of about 20 to 79. Patients were allowed to have had prior anti-PD-1, anti-PD-L1 or anti-CTLA-4 therapy, and around 40% of the dose-escalation patients had previously received checkpoint inhibitors. Partial responses occurred in three dose-escalation patients: two with cutaneous melanoma and one with hepatocellular carcinoma. The point of sequencing TCRbeta in the periphery was to test whether ivuxolimab changed TCR sequence diversity and drove clonal T-cell expansion. The paper reports the monotherapy dose-escalation portion (N of about 50 patients) of the phase I ivuxolimab trial. Study-wide findings and limitations: Low levels of normalized T-cell clonal expansion were also shown by some nonresponding patients. After ivuxolimab, more expanded clones were found on average in CD8+ T cells than in CD4+ T cells. The antigen specificity of the clonally expanded peripheral T cells was not determined. At doses of 0.1 to 3.0 mg/kg, clonal expansion of both CD4+ and CD8+ T cells in blood was seen between baseline and week 6. In the 0.1-3.0 mg/kg groups, partial responders had among the lowest normalized peripheral clonal expansion, particularly in CD8+ T cells.

Patients with a history of autoimmune disease or receiving systemic immunosuppression were excluded from the trial. Peripheral blood for TCR sequencing was drawn from every dose cohort at baseline, at cycle 4 day 1 and at cycle 7 day 1. The samples were taken from a phase I, first-in-human, multicenter, open-label dose-escalation trial of ivuxolimab. Adults with locally advanced or metastatic head and neck squamous cell, hepatocellular, melanoma or renal cell carcinoma were enrolled in the trial. CD4+ and CD8+ T cells were sorted separately from peripheral blood before TCR sequencing. The germline V gene (reference sequence) specifies SGHAT as CDR1 and FQDESV as CDR2. V gives up 0 bases and J gives up 2 bases, and the segment between their germline ends measures 16 bases. The CDR3 holds 17 amino acids from the cysteine to the phenylalanine. Only the CDR3 part of the read is kept: 51 bases, read in frame from the first base.

For sequencing of the TCRbeta CDR3 region, genomic DNA was extracted from the sorted cells. TCRbeta CDR3 regions were sequenced using the immunoSEQ Assay. TCRdb holds this immuneACCESS table with in-frame rearrangements only. Some clones are missing; in checked studies, unresolved V genes explain under half, and the rest has no known cause. This sample has about 79,000 clones in its table, and more than 85% of those were observed once. The ten largest clones take up more than 5.5% of the sample. This clone was observed a single time. Its antigen has not been determined. No clone much larger than this one lies a single base away; base qualities are absent.

In this chain, TRBV11-1 is recombined with TRBJ2-5; no D gene can be assigned with confidence. The TCR comes from an adult with an advanced solid tumor such as melanoma, head and neck, liver or kidney cancer. The source material was CD4+ or CD8+ T cells sorted from blood, sampled in a trial of the OX40 agonist ivuxolimab. The DNA sequence is TGTGCCAGCAGCTTAGCGCATTCTACCAACCTACAAGAGACCCAGTACTTC. Its translation reads: CASSLAHSTNLQETQYF.